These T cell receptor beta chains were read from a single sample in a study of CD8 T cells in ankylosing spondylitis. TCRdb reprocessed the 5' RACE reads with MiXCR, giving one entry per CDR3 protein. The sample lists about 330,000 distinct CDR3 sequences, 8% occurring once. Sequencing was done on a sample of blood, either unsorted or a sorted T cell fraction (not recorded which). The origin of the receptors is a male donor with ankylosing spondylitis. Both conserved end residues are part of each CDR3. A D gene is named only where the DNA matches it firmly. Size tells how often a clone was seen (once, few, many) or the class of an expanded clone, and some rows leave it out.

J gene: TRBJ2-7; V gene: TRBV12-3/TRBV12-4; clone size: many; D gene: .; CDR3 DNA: TGTGCCAGCAGCATTAACTACGAGCAGTACTTC; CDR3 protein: CASSINYEQYF
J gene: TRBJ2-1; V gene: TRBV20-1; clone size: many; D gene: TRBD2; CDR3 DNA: TGCAGTGCTAGCGCTAGCGGGAGCTTTCATGAGCAGTTCTTC; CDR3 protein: CSASASGSFHEQFF
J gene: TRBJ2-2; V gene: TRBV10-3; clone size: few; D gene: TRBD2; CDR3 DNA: TGTGCCATCAGCAGCGGGAGCGATCCCACCGGGGAGCTGTTTTTT; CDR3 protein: CAISSGSDPTGELFF
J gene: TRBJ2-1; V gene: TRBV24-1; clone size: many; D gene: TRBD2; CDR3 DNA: TGTGCCACCAGTGATAGCCGGGGGGGATACAATGAGCAGTTCTTC; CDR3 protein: CATSDSRGGYNEQFF
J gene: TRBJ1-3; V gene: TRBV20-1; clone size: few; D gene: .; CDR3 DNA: TGCAGTGCTAGAGATGGGCAGATCGGAAACACCATATATTTT; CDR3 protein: CSARDGQIGNTIYF
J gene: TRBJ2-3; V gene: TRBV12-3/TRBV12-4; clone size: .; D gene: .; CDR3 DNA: TGTGCCAGCAGTCCCGGGACTCGGCAAGGGGATACGCAGTATTTT; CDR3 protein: CASSPGTRQGDTQYF
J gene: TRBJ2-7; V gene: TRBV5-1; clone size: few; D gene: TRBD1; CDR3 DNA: TGCGCCAGCAGCTTGGGCCCCGGGACAGCGAGCTACGAGCAGTACTTC; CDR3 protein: CASSLGPGTASYEQYF
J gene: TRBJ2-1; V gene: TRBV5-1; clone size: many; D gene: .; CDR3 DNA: TGCGCCAGCAGCTTGGGGCTGAACAATGAGCAGTTCTTC; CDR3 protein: CASSLGLNNEQFF
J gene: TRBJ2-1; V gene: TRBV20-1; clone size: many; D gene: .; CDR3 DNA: TGCAGTGCCAAAAGATATGCCTACAATGAGCAGTTCTTC; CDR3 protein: CSAKRYAYNEQFF
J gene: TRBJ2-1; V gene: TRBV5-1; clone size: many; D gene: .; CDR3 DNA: TGCGCCAGCAGCTTGTTGGGGGCGCTGGATGAGCAGTTCTTC; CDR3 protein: CASSLLGALDEQFF
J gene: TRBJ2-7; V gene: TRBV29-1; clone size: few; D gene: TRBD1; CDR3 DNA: TGCAGCGTTAGGGACAGCATTTCCTACGAGCAGTACTTC; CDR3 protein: CSVRDSISYEQYF
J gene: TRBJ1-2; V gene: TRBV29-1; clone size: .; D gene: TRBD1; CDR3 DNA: TGCAGCGTCCCCAGGGGGGGCAGGGACTATGGCTACACCTTC; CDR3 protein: CSVPRGGRDYGYTF
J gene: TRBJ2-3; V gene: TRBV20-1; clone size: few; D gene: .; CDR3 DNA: TGCGGCTTGGGATACGGCGGAGATACGCAGTATTTT; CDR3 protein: CGLGYGGDTQYF
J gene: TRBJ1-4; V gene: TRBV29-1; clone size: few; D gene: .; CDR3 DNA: TGCAGCGTTCGGGGGACAACAGGCAATGAAAAACTGTTTTTT; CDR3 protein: CSVRGTTGNEKLFF
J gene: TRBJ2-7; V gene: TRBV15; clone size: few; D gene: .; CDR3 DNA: TGTGCCACCAGCAGAGCTGCGGGGAATGACCTATTCCACGAGCAGTACTTC; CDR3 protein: CATSRAAGNDLFHEQYF
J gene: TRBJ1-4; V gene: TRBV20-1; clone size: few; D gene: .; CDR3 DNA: TGCAGTGCTAGAGAGCCGCGAGAGCGTTATAATGAAAAACTGTTTTTT; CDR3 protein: CSAREPRERYNEKLFF
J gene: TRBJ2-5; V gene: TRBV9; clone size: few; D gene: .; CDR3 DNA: TGTGCCAGCAGCGAACGACTAGGTCCAGAGACCCAGTACTTC; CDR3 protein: CASSERLGPETQYF
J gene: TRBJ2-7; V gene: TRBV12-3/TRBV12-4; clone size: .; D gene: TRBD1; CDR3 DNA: TGTGCCAGCAGCGTCCCGGGACAGGGCTCCTACGAGCAGTACTTC; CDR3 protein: CASSVPGQGSYEQYF
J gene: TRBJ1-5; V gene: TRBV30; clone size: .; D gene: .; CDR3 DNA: TGTGCCTGGGGCCCCAGTATCCGACAGCCCCAGCATTTT; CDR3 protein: CAWGPSIRQPQHF
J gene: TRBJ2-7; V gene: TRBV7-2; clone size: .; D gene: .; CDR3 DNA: TGTGCCAGCAGAATTAGCGGCGACTACTACGAGCAGTACTTC; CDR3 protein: CASRISGDYYEQYF
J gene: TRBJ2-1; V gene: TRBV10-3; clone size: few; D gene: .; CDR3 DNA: TGTGCCATCAGGGGGAGATCGGCAAGCAATGAGCAGTTCTTC; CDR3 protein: CAIRGRSASNEQFF
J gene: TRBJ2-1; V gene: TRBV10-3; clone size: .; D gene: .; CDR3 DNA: TGTGCCATCAGAGGGACTCTTACAACGGATGAGCAGTTCTTC; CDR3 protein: CAIRGTLTTDEQFF
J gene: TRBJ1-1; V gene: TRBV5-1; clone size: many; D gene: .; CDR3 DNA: TGCGCCAGCAGCGTCGGGTACGGGAAGAACACTGAAGCTTTCTTT; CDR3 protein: CASSVGYGKNTEAFF
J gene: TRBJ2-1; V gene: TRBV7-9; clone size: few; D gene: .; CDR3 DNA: TGTGCCAGCGGCGAGGGCCTGATGGAGCAGTTCTTC; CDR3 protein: CASGEGLMEQFF
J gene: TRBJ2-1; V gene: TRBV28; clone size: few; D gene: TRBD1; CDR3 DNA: TGTGCCAGCAGTTTATCCCCGACAGGGAGCTCCTACAATGAGCAGTTCTTC; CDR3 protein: CASSLSPTGSSYNEQFF
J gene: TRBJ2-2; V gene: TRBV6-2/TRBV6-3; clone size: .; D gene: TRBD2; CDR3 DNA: TGTGCCAGCAGTTCGGGGGGGGGAGCGGGAGTAAAAACCGGGGAGCTGTTTTTT; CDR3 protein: CASSSGGGAGVKTGELFF
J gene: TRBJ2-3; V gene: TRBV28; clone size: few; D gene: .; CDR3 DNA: TGTGCCAGCAGTTTAGGGACACCGTCAGATCGGGATACGCAGTATTTT; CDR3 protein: CASSLGTPSDRDTQYF
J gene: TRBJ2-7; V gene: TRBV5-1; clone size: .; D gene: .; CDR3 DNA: TGCGCCAGCAGCCAAAGTCAGGGTGGTCCCTACGAGCAGTACTTC; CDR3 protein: CASSQSQGGPYEQYF
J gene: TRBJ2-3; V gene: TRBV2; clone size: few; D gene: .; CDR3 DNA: TGTGCCAGCAGTACGCTGCGAGCGGTTAGCACAGATACGCAGTATTTT; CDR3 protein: CASSTLRAVSTDTQYF
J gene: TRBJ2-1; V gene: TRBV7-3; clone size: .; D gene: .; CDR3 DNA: TGTGCCAGCAGCTTATTGGCGGCTGGTGAGCAGTTCTTC; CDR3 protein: CASSLLAAGEQFF
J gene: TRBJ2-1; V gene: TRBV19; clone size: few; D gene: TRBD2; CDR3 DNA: TGTGCCAGTAGTATAGATTTAGCGGGGGGGAGCTCCTACAATGAGCAGTTCTTC; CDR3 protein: CASSIDLAGGSSYNEQFF
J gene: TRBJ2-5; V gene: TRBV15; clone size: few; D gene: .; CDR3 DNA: TGTGCCACCAGGTTGGGGGGCCAAGAGACCCAGTACTTC; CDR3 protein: CATRLGGQETQYF
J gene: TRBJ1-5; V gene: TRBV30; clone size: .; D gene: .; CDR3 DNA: TGTGCCTGGAGTACCCCCAATCAGCCCCAGCATTTT; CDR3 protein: CAWSTPNQPQHF
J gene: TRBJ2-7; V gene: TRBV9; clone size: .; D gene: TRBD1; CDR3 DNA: TGTGCCAGCAGCGCGAATCCGGGACAGGGAGTGGGGGAGCAGTACTTC; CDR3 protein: CASSANPGQGVGEQYF
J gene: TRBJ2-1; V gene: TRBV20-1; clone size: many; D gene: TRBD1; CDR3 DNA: TGCAGTGCTAGTTCACCGATCGGGACAGTCAATGAGCAGTTCTTC; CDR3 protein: CSASSPIGTVNEQFF
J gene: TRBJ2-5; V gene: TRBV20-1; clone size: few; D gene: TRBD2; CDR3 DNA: TGCAGTGCCTGCATGGTAGCGGGAGGGAAGGCCCAGTACTTC; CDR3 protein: CSACMVAGGKAQYF
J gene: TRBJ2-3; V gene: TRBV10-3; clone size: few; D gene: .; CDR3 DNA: TGTGCCATCCGGGGAGCAGAGAGCACAGATACGCAGTATTTT; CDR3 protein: CAIRGAESTDTQYF